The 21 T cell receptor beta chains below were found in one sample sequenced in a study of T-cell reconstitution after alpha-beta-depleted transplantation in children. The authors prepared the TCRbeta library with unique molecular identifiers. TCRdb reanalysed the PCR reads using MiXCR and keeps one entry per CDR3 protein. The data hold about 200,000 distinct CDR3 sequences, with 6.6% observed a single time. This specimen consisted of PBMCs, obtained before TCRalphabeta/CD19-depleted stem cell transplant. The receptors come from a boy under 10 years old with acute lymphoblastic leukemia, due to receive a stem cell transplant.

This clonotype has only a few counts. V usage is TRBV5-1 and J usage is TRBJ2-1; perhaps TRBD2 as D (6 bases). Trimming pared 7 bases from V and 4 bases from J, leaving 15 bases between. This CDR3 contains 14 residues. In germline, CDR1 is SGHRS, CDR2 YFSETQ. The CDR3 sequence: CASPAGSGYNEQFF. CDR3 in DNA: TGCGCCAGCCCCGCGGGTAGCGGATACAATGAGCAGTTCTTC.

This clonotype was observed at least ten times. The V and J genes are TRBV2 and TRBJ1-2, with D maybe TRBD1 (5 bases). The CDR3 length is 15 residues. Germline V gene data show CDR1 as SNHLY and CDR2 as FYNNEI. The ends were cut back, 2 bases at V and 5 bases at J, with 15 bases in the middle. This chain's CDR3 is CASSELRGPNYGYTF. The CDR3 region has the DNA TGTGCCAGCAGTGAATTGAGGGGACCGAATTATGGCTACACCTTC.

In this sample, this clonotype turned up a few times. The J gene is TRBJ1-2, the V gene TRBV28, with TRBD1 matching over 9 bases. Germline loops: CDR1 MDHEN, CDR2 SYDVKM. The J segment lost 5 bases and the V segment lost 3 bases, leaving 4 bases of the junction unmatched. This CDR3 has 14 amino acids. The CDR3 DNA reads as TGTGCCAGCAGTTTTGGACAGGGGTCGTATGGCTACACCTTC. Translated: CASSFGQGSYGYTF.

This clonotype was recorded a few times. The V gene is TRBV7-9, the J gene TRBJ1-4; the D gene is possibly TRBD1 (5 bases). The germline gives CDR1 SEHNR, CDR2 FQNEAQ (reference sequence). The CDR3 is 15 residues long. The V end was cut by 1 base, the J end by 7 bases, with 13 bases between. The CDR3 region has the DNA TGTGCCAGCAGCTTAGATGATCCGGACATTGAAAAACTGTTTTTT. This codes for CASSLDDPDIEKLFF.

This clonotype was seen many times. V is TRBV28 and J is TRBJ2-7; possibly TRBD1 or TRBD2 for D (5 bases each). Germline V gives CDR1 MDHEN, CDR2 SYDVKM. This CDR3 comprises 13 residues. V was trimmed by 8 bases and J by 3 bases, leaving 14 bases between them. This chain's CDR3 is CASDRDAGYEQYF. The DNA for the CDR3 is TGTGCCAGCGACCGGGACGCAGGCTACGAGCAGTACTTC.

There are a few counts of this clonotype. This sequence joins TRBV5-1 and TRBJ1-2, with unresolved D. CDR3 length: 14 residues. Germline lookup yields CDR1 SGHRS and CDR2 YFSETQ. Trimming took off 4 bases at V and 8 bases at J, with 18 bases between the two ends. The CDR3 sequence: CASSQGLENAGYTF. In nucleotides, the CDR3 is TGCGCCAGCAGCCAAGGGTTGGAAAATGCCGGCTACACCTTC. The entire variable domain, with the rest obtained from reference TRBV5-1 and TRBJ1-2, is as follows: KAGVTQTPRYLIKTRGQQVTLSCSPISGHRSVSWYQQTPGQGLQFLFEYFSETQRNKGNFPGRFSGRQFSNSRSEMNVSTLELGDSALYLCASSQGLENAGYTFGSGTRLTVV.

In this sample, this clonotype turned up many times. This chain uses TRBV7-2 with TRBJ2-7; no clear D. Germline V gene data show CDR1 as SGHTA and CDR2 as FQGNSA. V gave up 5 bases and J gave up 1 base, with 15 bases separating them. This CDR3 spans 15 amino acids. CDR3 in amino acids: CASSPTPQESYEQYF. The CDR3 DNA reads TGTGCCAGCAGCCCAACACCGCAGGAATCCTACGAGCAGTACTTC.

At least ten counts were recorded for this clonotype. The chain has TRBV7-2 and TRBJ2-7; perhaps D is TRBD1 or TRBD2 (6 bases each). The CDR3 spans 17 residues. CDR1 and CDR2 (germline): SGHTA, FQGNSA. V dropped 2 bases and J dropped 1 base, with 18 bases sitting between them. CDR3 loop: CASSLQATGGLSYEQYF. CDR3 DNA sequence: TGTGCCAGCAGCTTACAAGCAACCGGGGGCCTATCCTACGAGCAGTACTTC.

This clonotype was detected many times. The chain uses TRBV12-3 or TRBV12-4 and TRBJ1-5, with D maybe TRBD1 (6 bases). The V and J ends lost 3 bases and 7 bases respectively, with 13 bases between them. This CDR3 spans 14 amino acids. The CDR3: CASSLGAGRQPQHF. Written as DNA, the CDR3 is TGTGCCAGCAGTTTGGGGGCAGGGAGGCAGCCCCAGCATTTT.

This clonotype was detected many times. The DNA of the CDR3 is TGTGCCAGCAGACTAACATCCGGGACTAGCGGCTCCTCCTACGAGCAGTACTTC. Protein product: CASRLTSGTSGSSYEQYF. J is TRBJ2-7 and V is TRBV6-5, with TRBD2 matching over 11 bases. The ends lost 6 bases at V and 0 bases at J; junction bases unmatched: 13. CDR1 and CDR2 (germline): MNHEY, SVGAGI. This CDR3 is built from 18 residues.

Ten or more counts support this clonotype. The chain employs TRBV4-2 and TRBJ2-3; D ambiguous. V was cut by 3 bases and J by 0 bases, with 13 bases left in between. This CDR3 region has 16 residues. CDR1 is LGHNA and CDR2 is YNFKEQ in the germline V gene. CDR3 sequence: CASSHAPGQSTDTQYF. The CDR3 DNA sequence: TGTGCCAGCAGCCATGCCCCCGGTCAGAGCACAGATACGCAGTATTTT.

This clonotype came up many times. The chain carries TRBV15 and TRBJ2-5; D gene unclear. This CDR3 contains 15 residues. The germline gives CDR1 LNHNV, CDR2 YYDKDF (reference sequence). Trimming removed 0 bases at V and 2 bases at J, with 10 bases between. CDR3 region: CATSRDFRHQETQYF. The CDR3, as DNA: TGTGCCACCAGCAGAGATTTTAGGCATCAAGAGACCCAGTACTTC. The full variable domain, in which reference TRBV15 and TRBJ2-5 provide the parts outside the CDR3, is DAMVIQNPRYQVTQFGKPVTLSCSQTLNHNVMYWYQQKSSQAPKLLFHYYDKDFNNEADTPDNFQSRRPNTSFCFLDIRSPGLGDTAMYLCATSRDFRHQETQYFGPGTRLLVL.

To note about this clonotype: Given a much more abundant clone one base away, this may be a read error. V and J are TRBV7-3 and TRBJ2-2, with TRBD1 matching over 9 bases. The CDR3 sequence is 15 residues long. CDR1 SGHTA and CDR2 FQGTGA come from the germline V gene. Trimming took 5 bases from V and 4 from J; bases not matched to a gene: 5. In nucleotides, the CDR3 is TGTGCCAGCAGCCAACAGGGGGCGGGCACCGGGGAGCTGTTTTTT. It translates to CASSQQGAGTGELFF.

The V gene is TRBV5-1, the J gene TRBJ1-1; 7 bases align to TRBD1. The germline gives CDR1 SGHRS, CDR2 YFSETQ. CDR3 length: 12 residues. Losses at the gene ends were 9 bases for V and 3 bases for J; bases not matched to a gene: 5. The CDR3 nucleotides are TGCGCCACCCGACAGGGAGACACTGAAGCTTTCTTT. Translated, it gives CATRQGDTEAFF.

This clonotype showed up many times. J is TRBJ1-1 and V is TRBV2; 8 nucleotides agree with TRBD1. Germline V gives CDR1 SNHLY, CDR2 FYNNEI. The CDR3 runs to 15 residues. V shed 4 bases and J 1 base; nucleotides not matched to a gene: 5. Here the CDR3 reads CASSGPGQGNTEAFF. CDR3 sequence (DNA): TGTGCCAGCAGTGGCCCTGGACAGGGGAACACTGAAGCTTTCTTT.

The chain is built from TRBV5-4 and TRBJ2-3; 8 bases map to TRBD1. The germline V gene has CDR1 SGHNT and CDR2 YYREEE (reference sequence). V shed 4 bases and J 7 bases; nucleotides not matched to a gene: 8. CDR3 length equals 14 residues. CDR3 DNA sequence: TGTGCCAGCAGCCGACAGGGGACCACCTATACGCAGTATTTT. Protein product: CASSRQGTTYTQYF.

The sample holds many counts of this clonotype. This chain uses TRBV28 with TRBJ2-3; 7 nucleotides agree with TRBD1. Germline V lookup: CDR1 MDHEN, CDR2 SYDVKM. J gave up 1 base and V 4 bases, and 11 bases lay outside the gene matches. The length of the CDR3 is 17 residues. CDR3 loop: CASSSSQGGGGTDTQYF. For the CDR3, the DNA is TGTGCCAGCAGTTCCAGCCAAGGGGGCGGAGGCACAGATACGCAGTATTTT.

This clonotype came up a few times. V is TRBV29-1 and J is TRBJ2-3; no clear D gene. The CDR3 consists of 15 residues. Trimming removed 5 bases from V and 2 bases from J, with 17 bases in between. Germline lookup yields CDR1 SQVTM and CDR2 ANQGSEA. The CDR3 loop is CSVHRGESNTDTQYF. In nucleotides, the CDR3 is TGCAGCGTTCACCGCGGTGAGTCTAACACAGATACGCAGTATTTT.

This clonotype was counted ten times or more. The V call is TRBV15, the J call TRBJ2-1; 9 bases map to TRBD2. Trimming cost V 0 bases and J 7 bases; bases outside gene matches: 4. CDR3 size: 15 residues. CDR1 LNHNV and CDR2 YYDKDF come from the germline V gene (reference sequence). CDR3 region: CATSREAGGVNEQFF. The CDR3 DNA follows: TGTGCCACCAGCAGAGAAGCGGGGGGTGTGAATGAGCAGTTCTTC.

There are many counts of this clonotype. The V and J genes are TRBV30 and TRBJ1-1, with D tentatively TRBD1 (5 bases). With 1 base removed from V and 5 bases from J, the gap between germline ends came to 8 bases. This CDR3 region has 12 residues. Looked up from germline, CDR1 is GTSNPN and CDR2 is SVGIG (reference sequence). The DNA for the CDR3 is TGTGCCTGGAGTGGGGGGATGACTGAAGCTTTCTTT. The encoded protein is CAWSGGMTEAFF.

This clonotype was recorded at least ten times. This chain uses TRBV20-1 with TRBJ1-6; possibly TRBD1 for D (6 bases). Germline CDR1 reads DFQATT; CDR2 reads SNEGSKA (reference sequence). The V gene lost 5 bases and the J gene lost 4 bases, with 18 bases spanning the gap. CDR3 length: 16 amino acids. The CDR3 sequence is CSAETRGSSYNSPLHF. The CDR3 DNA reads TGCAGTGCTGAAACTAGGGGGTCCTCTTATAATTCACCCCTCCACTTT.